This T cell receptor (beta chain) came from a study of CD4 T cells in relation to SARS-CoV-2 and coronaviruses. The length of the CDR3 is 14 residues. The germline CDR1 and CDR2 sequences are SQVTM and ANQGSEA. After removal of 7 bases from V and 4 bases from J, the junction contained 6 bases not matched to a gene. Profiling relied on immunoSEQ multiplex PCR, and the TCRdb table lists in-frame clones only, not all of them. The sample lists some 30,000 clones; approximately 78% were seen once. Turning to this clone: Its antigen is not identified.

CD4+ T cells from unexposed donors were obtained before the COVID-19 pandemic (2011-2018). CD4+ T cells were isolated from the cells after roughly 11 days of culture. Testing used SARS-CoV-2 S/N and four cold-coronavirus spikes on unexposed-donor CD4+ T cells, cells permitting. The sequenced material came from CD4+ T cells from PBMCs, cultured in vitro. The source is a human donor in good health. The chain couples TRBV29-1 to TRBJ2-7, with TRBD2 matching over 14 bases. The CDR3 DNA reads TGCAGCGCAATGGGACTAGCGGGAGCTTACGAGCAGTACTTC. This gives the protein CSAMGLAGAYEQYF.